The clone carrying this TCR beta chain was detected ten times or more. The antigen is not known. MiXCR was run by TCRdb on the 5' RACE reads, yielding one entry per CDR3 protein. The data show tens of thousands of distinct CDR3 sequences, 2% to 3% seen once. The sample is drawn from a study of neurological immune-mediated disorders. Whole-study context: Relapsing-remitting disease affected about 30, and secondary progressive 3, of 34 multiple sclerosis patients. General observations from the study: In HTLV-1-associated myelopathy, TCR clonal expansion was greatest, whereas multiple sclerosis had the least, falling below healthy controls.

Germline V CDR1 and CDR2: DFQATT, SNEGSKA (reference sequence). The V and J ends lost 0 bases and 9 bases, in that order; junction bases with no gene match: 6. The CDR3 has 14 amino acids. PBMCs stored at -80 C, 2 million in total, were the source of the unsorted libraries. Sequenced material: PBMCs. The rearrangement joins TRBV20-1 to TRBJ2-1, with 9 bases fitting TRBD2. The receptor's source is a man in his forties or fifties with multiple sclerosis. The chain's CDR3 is CSARDGAGGIEQFF. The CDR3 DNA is TGCAGTGCTAGAGATGGGGCGGGGGGGATTGAGCAGTTCTTC.